Below are 26 T cell receptor beta chains sequenced from a single sample in a study of shared clonotypes between healthy human individuals. TCRdb's copy holds only in-frame clones and misses some; the assay was immunoSEQ multiplex PCR. The table includes millions of clones, about 92% detected once. The sample comprised naive CD4+ T cells from PBMCs. The subset is: CD45RA+ positively selected. The origin of the receptors is a man in his late teens or twenties in good health. Some clones in this sample may be carry-over from other donors' samples.

The chain combines TRBV30 with TRBJ1-1; D is ambiguous. This CDR3 is 12 amino acids long. The germline V gene has CDR1 GTSNPN and CDR2 SVGIG (reference sequence). The V end was cut by 0 bases, the J end by 6 bases, with 8 bases between. The CDR3 reads CAWSVLMAEAFF. The CDR3 DNA is TGTGCCTGGAGTGTTTTAATGGCTGAAGCTTTCTTT. The complete variable domain, with remaining parts taken from reference TRBV30 and TRBJ1-1, reads SQTIHQWPATLVQPVGSPLSLECTVEGTSNPNLYWYRQAAGRGLQLLFYSVGIGQISSEVPQNLSASRPQDRQFILSSKKLLLSDSGFYLCAWSVLMAEAFFGQGTRLTVV.

The J gene is TRBJ1-2, the V gene TRBV5-6; D is perhaps TRBD1 (6 bases). Germline-derived CDR1 and CDR2 are SGHDT and YYEEEE. The CDR3 sequence is 16 residues long. The V end was cut by 6 bases, the J end by 2 bases, with 20 bases between. The CDR3 nucleotides read TGTGCCAGCACCCTCTATTGGACAGAGAGAAACTATGGCTACACCTTC. Translating it yields CASTLYWTERNYGYTF.

This chain connects TRBV5-4 to TRBJ2-7, with TRBD2 matching over 7 bases. Germline V gene lookup returns CDR1 SGHNT and CDR2 YYREEE (reference sequence). J gave up 3 bases and V 4 bases, and 7 bases lay outside the gene matches. This CDR3 comprises 14 residues. CDR3 sequence: CASSRGSGRYEQYF. The CDR3, as DNA: TGTGCCAGCAGCCGAGGTAGCGGGCGCTACGAGCAGTACTTC.

The rearrangement links TRBV5-4 to TRBJ1-1, with D unresolved. Trimming pared 1 base from V and 6 bases from J, leaving 13 bases between. From germline, CDR1 is SGHNT and CDR2 YYREEE (reference sequence). The CDR3 has 14 amino acids. The DNA of the CDR3 is TGTGCCAGCAGCTTGTGGCTTTCGGGCGCTGAAGCTTTCTTT. As protein: CASSLWLSGAEAFF.

This chain uses TRBV9 with TRBJ2-1; possibly TRBD2 for D (6 bases). CDR3 length: 14 residues. The germline CDR1 and CDR2 sequences are SGDLS and YYNGEE. Trimming took off 3 bases at V and 3 bases at J, with 10 bases between the two ends. As DNA, the CDR3 is TGTGCCAGCAGCGCGACTAGGATCTACAATGAGCAGTTCTTC. Its protein is CASSATRIYNEQFF.

This clone was found once. The CDR3 region has the DNA TGCGCCAGCAGCGCCCAGACCTACGAGCAGTACTTC. Protein: CASSAQTYEQYF. The chain couples TRBV5-1 to TRBJ2-7; D not resolved. Deletions cut 4 bases from V and 2 bases from J, with 7 bases between. Germline loops: CDR1 SGHRS, CDR2 YFSETQ. The CDR3 contains 12 residues.

V is TRBV7-2 and J is TRBJ2-3; no reliable D call. Germline V lookup: CDR1 SGHTA, CDR2 FQGNSA. This CDR3 is 15 amino acids long. The V end lost 4 bases, the J end lost 2 bases, and 13 bases lay between the germline ends. The CDR3 DNA sequence: TGTGCCAGCAGCTCACAGCGAACCCCCACAGATACGCAGTATTTT. Translating it yields CASSSQRTPTDTQYF.

This clone was counted a single time. The rearrangement joins TRBV5-1 to TRBJ2-7; TRBD2 matches 8 bases. V lost 0 bases and J lost 6; bases outside the gene matches: 8. The CDR3 runs 15 residues. Germline V gene sequence: CDR1 SGHRS, CDR2 YFSETQ. The CDR3 loop is CASSLGQGLGVEQYF. The CDR3 region has the DNA TGCGCCAGCAGCTTGGGCCAGGGACTAGGGGTCGAGCAGTACTTC.

V gene TRBV28 combines with J gene TRBJ1-2; the D gene is possibly TRBD1 (5 bases). CDR3 length: 14 amino acids. Germline loops: CDR1 MDHEN, CDR2 SYDVKM. The germline V and J ends were trimmed by 6 bases and 1 base, with 12 bases remaining between them. The CDR3 loop is CASSREGVNYGYTF. The CDR3 DNA reads TGTGCCAGCAGCCGCGAAGGGGTTAACTATGGCTACACCTTC.

The V call is TRBV5-4, the J call TRBJ2-1; D not resolved. Germline-derived CDR1 and CDR2 are SGHNT and YYREEE (reference sequence). The CDR3 totals 13 residues. Trimming pared 4 bases from V and 9 bases from J, leaving 14 bases between. For the CDR3, the DNA is TGTGCCAGCAGCGGAGAGGTAGACGGTGAGCAGTTCTTC. Translated: CASSGEVDGEQFF.

The chain combines TRBV4-3 with TRBJ2-4, with 9 bases that match TRBD2. The CDR3 is made up of 16 amino acids. With 0 bases clipped from V and 6 bases from J, the junction kept 6 bases outside the gene matches. Germline-derived CDR1 and CDR2 are LGHNA and YSLEER. This CDR3 reads CASSQDSSGRLNIQYF. In DNA form, the CDR3 reads TGCGCCAGCAGCCAAGATTCCAGCGGGAGGCTAAACATTCAGTACTTC.

The CDR3 DNA reads TGTGCCAGCAGCCTCACACCCCCAGGGCCGGCTGGGGCCAACGTCCTGACTTTC. This sequence encodes CASSLTPPGPAGANVLTF. This rearrangement joins TRBV27 to TRBJ2-6; a possible D gene is TRBD1 (5 bases). The CDR3 is made up of 18 amino acids. Trimming took 6 bases from V and 2 from J, leaving 20 bases between them. Per germline, CDR1 MNHEY and CDR2 SMNVEV (reference sequence).

A remark on this clone: The sample has other DNA sequences that encode this CDR3 too. This chain uses TRBV6-6 with TRBJ2-1; TRBD2 matches 9 bases. Looked up from germline, CDR1 is MNHNY and CDR2 is SVGAGI (reference sequence). CDR3 size: 16 residues. The V segment lost 0 bases and the J segment 2 bases; nucleotides outside the gene matches: 2. The CDR3 is CASSYSASGAYNEQFF. The CDR3 nucleotides are TGTGCCAGCAGTTACTCGGCTAGCGGGGCCTACAATGAGCAGTTCTTC.

The V call is TRBV18, the J call TRBJ1-3; D uncertain. Germline loops: CDR1 KGHSH, CDR2 LQKENI. The V end lost 3 bases, the J end lost 2 bases, and 11 bases lay between the germline ends. This CDR3 comprises 15 residues. CDR3 sequence reads: CASSPSLTPGNTIYF. CDR3 coding DNA: TGTGCCAGCTCACCTTCTTTGACCCCTGGAAACACCATATATTTT.

V is TRBV10-2 and J is TRBJ2-1; 8 nucleotides align to TRBD2. The germline V gene encodes CDR1 WSHSY and CDR2 SAAADI. The junction had 11 bases not matched to a gene; V was cut back by 3 bases and J by 4 bases. The CDR3 is 17 residues long. CDR3 nucleotides: TGCGCCAGCAGTGAACCCCTACTAGCGGACGAATACAATGAGCAGTTCTTC. As protein: CASSEPLLADEYNEQFF.

V gene TRBV28 combines with J gene TRBJ2-5; D unresolved. Per germline, CDR1 MDHEN and CDR2 SYDVKM. This CDR3 is built from 14 residues. Trimming shortened V by 4 bases and J by 0 bases, and 9 bases separated the two germline ends. The CDR3 is CASSSPENQETQYF. CDR3 coding DNA: TGTGCCAGCAGTTCCCCGGAAAACCAAGAGACCCAGTACTTC.

V usage is TRBV28 and J usage is TRBJ1-1; tentative D call: TRBD1 (6 bases). CDR3 size: 14 residues. The germline gives CDR1 MDHEN, CDR2 SYDVKM. The V end was cut by 6 bases, the J end by 1 base, with 12 bases between. CDR3 nucleotide sequence: TGTGCCAGCAGATCCGGGACATCGAACACTGAAGCTTTCTTT. As protein: CASRSGTSNTEAFF.

V and J are TRBV5-1 and TRBJ2-1; 8 positions match TRBD2. The CDR3 is made up of 16 amino acids. Unmatched junction bases numbered 13, after V lost 4 bases and J lost 7 bases. The germline V gene has CDR1 SGHRS and CDR2 YFSETQ. CDR3 sequence: CASSPVRAGVGNEQFF. The CDR3 DNA follows: TGCGCCAGCAGCCCCGTGCGAGCGGGAGTTGGGAATGAGCAGTTCTTC.

V usage is TRBV7-2 and J usage is TRBJ2-2; 12 nucleotides align to TRBD2. Germline V gene data show CDR1 as SGHTA and CDR2 as FQGNSA. Unmatched junction bases numbered 1, after V lost 3 bases and J lost 5 bases. CDR3 length: 15 residues. CDR3 sequence: CASSFGLAGTGELFF. As DNA, the CDR3 is TGTGCCAGCAGCTTTGGACTAGCGGGGACCGGGGAGCTGTTTTTT.

V usage is TRBV21-1 and J usage is TRBJ1-4. TRBV21-1 is a pseudogene locus. This CDR3 has 15 residues. The CDR3 coding sequence is TGTGCCAGCAGCAAAAGTGGACAACGGGGTGAAAAACTGTTTTTT. Protein sequence: CASSKSGQRGEKLFF.

This clone was counted a single time. This chain links TRBV5-1 with TRBJ1-4; tentative D call: TRBD1 (6 bases). V gave up 0 bases and J gave up 8 bases, with 14 bases separating them. This CDR3 is built from 15 residues. Germline lookup yields CDR1 SGHRS and CDR2 YFSETQ. CDR3 nucleotides: TGCGCCAGCAGCTTGGTAGGGGGAGTTAAAGAAAAACTGTTTTTT. Amino acids: CASSLVGGVKEKLFF.

The chain has TRBV7-9 and TRBJ2-3, with 12 bases aligning to TRBD2. Germline-derived CDR1 and CDR2 are SEHNR and FQNEAQ (reference sequence). V trimming: 5 bases; J trimming: 8 bases; junction bases outside the gene matches: 11. This CDR3 comprises 16 residues. The CDR3 bases are TGTGCCAGCAGCGTCGCTAGCGGGAGGGCCTTCGTTACGCAGTATTTT. Residues: CASSVASGRAFVTQYF.

The chain employs TRBV28 and TRBJ1-4, with a weak D call TRBD1 (6 bases). The germline V gene has CDR1 MDHEN and CDR2 SYDVKM. This CDR3 spans 13 amino acids. V gave up 6 bases and J gave up 5 bases, with 10 bases separating them. CDR3 sequence (DNA): TGTGCCAGCAGACCCGGACAGAATGAAAAACTGTTTTTT. It is translated as CASRPGQNEKLFF.

The gene calls are TRBV27 and TRBJ2-7; TRBD2 matches at 8 bases. The CDR3 extends over 19 amino acids. The trim removed 5 bases at V and 1 base at J, leaving 19 bases unmatched. Looked up from germline, CDR1 is MNHEY and CDR2 is SMNVEV (reference sequence). The CDR3 loop is CASSRLGPSRTSPSYEQYF. CDR3 bases: TGTGCCAGCAGTCGTCTGGGACCGTCAAGGACTAGCCCATCCTACGAGCAGTACTTC.

J is TRBJ2-2 and V is TRBV27; 7 nucleotides match TRBD2. Germline lookup yields CDR1 MNHEY and CDR2 SMNVEV (reference sequence). The CDR3 consists of 14 residues. Trimming removed 10 bases from V and 6 bases from J; junction bases left unmatched: 11. Written as DNA, the CDR3 is TGTGCCACCCGGGAAAGCGGGACGGCCGGGGAGCTGTTTTTT. Its protein is CATRESGTAGELFF.

The chain carries TRBV19 and TRBJ2-1; TRBD1 might be the D (6 bases). V was trimmed by 6 bases and J by 4 bases, leaving 13 bases between them. Per the germline V gene, CDR1 is LNHDA and CDR2 is SQIVND (reference sequence). The CDR3 totals 14 residues. As DNA, the CDR3 is TGTGCCAGTAGCTGGGGGCAGGGATACAATGAGCAGTTCTTC. Protein product: CASSWGQGYNEQFF.